What follows describes a single TCR beta chain. The data stem from a study of beta chain features in type 1 diabetes. The CDR3 sequence is 14 residues long. Germline V gives CDR1 SGHTA, CDR2 FQGNSA. The V end was cut by 1 base, the J end by 6 bases, with 10 bases between. Expressed TCRB transcripts were sequenced, since all the RNA that had been isolated was reverse transcribed. This table comes from immunoSEQ multiplex PCR, and its TCRdb copy is limited to in-frame clones, with some not included. Here the sample spans 250,000 to 300,000 clones, 8% being singletons. This chain links TRBV7-2 with TRBJ1-5; perhaps TRBD1 as D (6 bases). Material for sequencing was central memory CD4+ T cells from blood. The clonotype originates from a woman aged 18 to 35 in good health. The CDR3 nucleotides read TGTGCCAGCAGCTTAGAGGGGGTAGGTCAGCCCCAGCATTTT. This sequence encodes CASSLEGVGQPQHF.